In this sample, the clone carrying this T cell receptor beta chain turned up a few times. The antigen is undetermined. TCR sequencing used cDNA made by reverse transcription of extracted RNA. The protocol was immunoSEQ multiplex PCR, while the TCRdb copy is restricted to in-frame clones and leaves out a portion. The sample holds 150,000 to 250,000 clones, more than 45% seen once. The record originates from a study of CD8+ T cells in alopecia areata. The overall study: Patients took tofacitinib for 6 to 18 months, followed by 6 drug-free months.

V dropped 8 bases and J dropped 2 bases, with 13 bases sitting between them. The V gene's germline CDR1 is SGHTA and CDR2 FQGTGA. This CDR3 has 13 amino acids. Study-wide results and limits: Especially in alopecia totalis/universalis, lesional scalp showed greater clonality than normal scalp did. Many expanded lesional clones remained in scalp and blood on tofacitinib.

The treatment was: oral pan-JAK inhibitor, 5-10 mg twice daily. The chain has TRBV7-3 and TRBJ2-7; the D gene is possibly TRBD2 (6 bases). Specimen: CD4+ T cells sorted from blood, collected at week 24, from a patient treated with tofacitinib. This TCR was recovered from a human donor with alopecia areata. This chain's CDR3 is CASWRDSTYEQYF. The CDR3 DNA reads TGTGCCAGCTGGAGGGATTCCACCTACGAGCAGTACTTC.